This is a list of T cell receptor beta chains from one sample in a study of blood T cell repertoires in COVID-19. Generated by immunoSEQ multiplex PCR, the TCRdb table keeps only in-frame clones and is missing some. The sample gives some 410,000 clones, 88% of which show up once; around 0.91% is in the top ten. Sequencing was done on a sample of PBMCs or T cells enriched from blood (not recorded which). The origin of the receptors is a woman in her 30s with acute COVID-19. The CDR3 runs from the conserved cysteine through the conserved F or W.

v_gene: TRBV6-5
j_gene: TRBJ1-6
len: 12
CDR3aa: CASQQGNSPLHF

v_gene: TRBV11-1
j_gene: TRBJ1-1
len: 14
CDR3aa: CASSLRTGNTEAFF

v_gene: TRBV29-1
j_gene: TRBJ1-2
len: 16
CDR3aa: CSVVLRDRGIGYGYTF

v_gene: TRBV5-4
j_gene: TRBJ2-1
len: 16
CDR3aa: CASSSGTPSSYNEQFF

v_gene: TRBV29-1
j_gene: TRBJ2-2
len: 14
CDR3aa: CSARLDRGTGELFF

v_gene: TRBV5-8
j_gene: TRBJ2-2
len: 15
CDR3aa: CASSGTGIITGELFF

v_gene: TRBV10-3
j_gene: TRBJ2-7
len: 14
CDR3aa: CAIRVDSYSYEQYF

v_gene: TRBV3-1/TRBV3-2
j_gene: TRBJ1-1
len: 15
CDR3aa: CASSQDDEGITEAFF

v_gene: TRBV15
j_gene: TRBJ1-2
len: 15
CDR3aa: CATSKLQDLNYGYTF

v_gene: TRBV25-1
j_gene: TRBJ2-1
len: 14
CDR3aa: CASRSIGATNEQFF

v_gene: TRBV5-4
j_gene: TRBJ2-5
len: 15
CDR3aa: CASSLSGGAGETQYF

v_gene: TRBV27
j_gene: TRBJ2-7
len: 15
CDR3aa: CASSLSGGNPYEQYF

v_gene: TRBV27
j_gene: TRBJ1-2
len: 16
CDR3aa: CASRPYRGQVDYGYTF

v_gene: TRBV19
j_gene: TRBJ2-1
len: 19
CDR3aa: CASSTPPKLGDRGGHEQFF

v_gene: TRBV6-1
j_gene: TRBJ1-5
len: 14
CDR3aa: CASSEGTGSQPQHF

v_gene: TRBV5-1
j_gene: TRBJ1-2
len: 16
CDR3aa: CASSLGLWTPNYGYTF

v_gene: TRBV4-3
j_gene: TRBJ1-3
len: 15
CDR3aa: CASSPGPYSGNTIYF

v_gene: TRBV12-5
j_gene: TRBJ2-3
len: 13
CDR3aa: CATRSGGGDTQYF

v_gene: TRBV24-1
j_gene: TRBJ1-1
len: 15
CDR3aa: CATRAGGQVNTEAFF

v_gene: TRBV7-2
j_gene: TRBJ2-7
len: 15
CDR3aa: CASSPIIGGVYEQYF

v_gene: TRBV2
j_gene: TRBJ1-5
len: 14
CDR3aa: CASSDGQQHQPQHF

v_gene: TRBV5-1
j_gene: TRBJ2-7
len: 14
CDR3aa: CASSVGTATYEQYF

v_gene: TRBV29-1
j_gene: TRBJ2-7
len: 13
CDR3aa: CSAAGSQWGEQYF

v_gene: TRBV2
j_gene: TRBJ1-2
len: 15
CDR3aa: CASSAWGQGSYGYTF

v_gene: TRBV4-3
j_gene: TRBJ1-1
len: 16
CDR3aa: CASSQGVSGGNTEAFF

v_gene: TRBV27
j_gene: TRBJ1-5
len: 17
CDR3aa: CASSPHLDRGQFQPQHF

v_gene: TRBV24-1
j_gene: TRBJ2-1
len: 17
CDR3aa: CATSDFRAGASYNEQFF

v_gene: TRBV6-1
j_gene: TRBJ1-6
len: 13
CDR3aa: CASSEESTSPLHF

v_gene: TRBV6-1
j_gene: TRBJ2-5
len: 15
CDR3aa: CASSEALAGQETQYF

v_gene: TRBV30
j_gene: TRBJ1-2
len: 14
CDR3aa: CAWSVLTGSYRYTF

v_gene: TRBV27
j_gene: TRBJ1-1
len: 15
CDR3aa: CASKMGLPMNTEAFF

v_gene: TRBV29-1
j_gene: TRBJ1-4
len: 14
CDR3aa: CSAVKGEANEKLFF

v_gene: TRBV12-3/TRBV12-4
j_gene: TRBJ2-1
len: 13
CDR3aa: CASSSWDRRWPFF

v_gene: TRBV12-3/TRBV12-4
j_gene: TRBJ1-2
len: 11
CDR3aa: CASTKSRGYTF

v_gene: TRBV2
j_gene: TRBJ1-1
len: 15
CDR3aa: CASKNQGTENTEAFF

v_gene: TRBV10-3
j_gene: TRBJ1-4
len: 12
CDR3aa: CAISAGGEKLFF

v_gene: TRBV7-9
j_gene: TRBJ1-2
len: 13
CDR3aa: CASSSSANYGYTF

v_gene: TRBV19
j_gene: TRBJ2-5
len: 16
CDR3aa: CASSITRRGTGETQYF

v_gene: TRBV4-3
j_gene: TRBJ2-3
len: 16
CDR3aa: CASSQTDRGGTDTQYF

v_gene: TRBV12-3/TRBV12-4
j_gene: TRBJ2-7
len: 13
CDR3aa: CASSDRVGDEQYF

v_gene: TRBV6-5
j_gene: TRBJ2-3
len: 16
CDR3aa: CASSYLGQGVTDTQYF

v_gene: TRBV10-3
j_gene: TRBJ2-2
len: 14
CDR3aa: CAISSGGWSGELFF

v_gene: TRBV7-9
j_gene: TRBJ1-1
len: 18
CDR3aa: CASSQKIEVRDRGYKAFF

v_gene: TRBV4-1
j_gene: TRBJ1-4
len: 19
CDR3aa: CASSQRVRGNPATNEKLFF

v_gene: TRBV3-1/TRBV3-2
j_gene: TRBJ1-1
len: 17
CDR3aa: CASSQERALRGNTEAFF

v_gene: TRBV9
j_gene: TRBJ2-1
len: 15
CDR3aa: CASSVRGGRRAPLFF

v_gene: TRBV11-2
j_gene: TRBJ2-1
len: 16
CDR3aa: CASSLVPLAGGSEQFF

v_gene: TRBV5-6
j_gene: TRBJ1-1
len: 16
CDR3aa: CASSLDLTGSETEAFF

v_gene: TRBV5-1
j_gene: TRBJ2-7
len: 12
CDR3aa: CASSLYSYEQYF

v_gene: TRBV18
j_gene: TRBJ1-1
len: 14
CDR3aa: CASSPGHPNTEAFF

v_gene: TRBV9
j_gene: TRBJ1-4
len: 13
CDR3aa: CASSVSSNEKLFF

v_gene: TRBV9
j_gene: TRBJ2-2
len: 13
CDR3aa: CASSVGVSGELFF

v_gene: TRBV7-3
j_gene: TRBJ2-7
len: 14
CDR3aa: CASSLTGGVGEQYF